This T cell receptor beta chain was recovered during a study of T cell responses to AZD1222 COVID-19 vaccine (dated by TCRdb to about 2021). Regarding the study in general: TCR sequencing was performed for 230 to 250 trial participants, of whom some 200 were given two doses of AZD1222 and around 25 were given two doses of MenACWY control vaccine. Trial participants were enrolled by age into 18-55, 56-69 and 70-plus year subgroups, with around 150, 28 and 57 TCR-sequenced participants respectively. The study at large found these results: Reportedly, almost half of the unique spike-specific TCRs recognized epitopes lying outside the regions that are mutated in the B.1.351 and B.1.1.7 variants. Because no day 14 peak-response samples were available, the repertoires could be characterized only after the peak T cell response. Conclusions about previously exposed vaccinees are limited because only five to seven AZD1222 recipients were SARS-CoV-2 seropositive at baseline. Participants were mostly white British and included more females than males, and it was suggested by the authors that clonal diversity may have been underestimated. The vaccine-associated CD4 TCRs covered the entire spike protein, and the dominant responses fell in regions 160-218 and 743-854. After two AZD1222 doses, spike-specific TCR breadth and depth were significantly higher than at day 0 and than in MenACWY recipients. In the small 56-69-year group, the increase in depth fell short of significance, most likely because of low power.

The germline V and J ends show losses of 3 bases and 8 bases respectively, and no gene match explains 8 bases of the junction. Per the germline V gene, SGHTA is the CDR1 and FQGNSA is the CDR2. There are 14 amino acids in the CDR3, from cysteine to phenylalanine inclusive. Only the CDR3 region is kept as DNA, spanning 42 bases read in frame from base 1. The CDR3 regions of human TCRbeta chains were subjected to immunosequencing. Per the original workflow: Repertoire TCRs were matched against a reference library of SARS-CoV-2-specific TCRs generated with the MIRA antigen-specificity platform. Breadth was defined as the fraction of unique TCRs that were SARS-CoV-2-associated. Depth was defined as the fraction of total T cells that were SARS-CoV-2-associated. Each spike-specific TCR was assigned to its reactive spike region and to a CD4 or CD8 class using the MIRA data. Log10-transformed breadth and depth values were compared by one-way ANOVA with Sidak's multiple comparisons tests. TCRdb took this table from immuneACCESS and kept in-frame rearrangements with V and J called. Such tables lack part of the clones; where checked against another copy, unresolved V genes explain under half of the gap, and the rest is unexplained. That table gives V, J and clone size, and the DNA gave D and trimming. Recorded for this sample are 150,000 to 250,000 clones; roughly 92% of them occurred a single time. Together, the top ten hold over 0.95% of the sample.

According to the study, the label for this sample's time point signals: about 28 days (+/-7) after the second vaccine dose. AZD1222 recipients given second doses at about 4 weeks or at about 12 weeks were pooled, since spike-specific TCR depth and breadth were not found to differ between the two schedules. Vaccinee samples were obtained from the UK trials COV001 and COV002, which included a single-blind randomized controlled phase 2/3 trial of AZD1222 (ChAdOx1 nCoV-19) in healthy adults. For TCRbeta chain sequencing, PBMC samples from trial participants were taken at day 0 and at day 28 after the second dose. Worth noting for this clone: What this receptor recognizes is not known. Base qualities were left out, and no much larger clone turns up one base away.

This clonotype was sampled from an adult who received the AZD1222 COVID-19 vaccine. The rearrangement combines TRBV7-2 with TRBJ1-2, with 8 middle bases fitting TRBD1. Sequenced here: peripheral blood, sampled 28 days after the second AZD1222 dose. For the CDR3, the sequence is CASSFLQGGSGYTF. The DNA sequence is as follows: TGTGCCAGCAGCTTCCTACAGGGGGGCAGCGGCTACACCTTC. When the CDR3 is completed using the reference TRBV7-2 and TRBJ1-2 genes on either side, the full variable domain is GAGVSQSPSNKVTEKGKDVELRCDPISGHTALYWYRQSLGQGLEFLIYFQGNSAPDKSGLPSDRFSAERTGGSVSTLTIQRTQQEDSAVYLCASSFLQGGSGYTFGSGTRLTVV.